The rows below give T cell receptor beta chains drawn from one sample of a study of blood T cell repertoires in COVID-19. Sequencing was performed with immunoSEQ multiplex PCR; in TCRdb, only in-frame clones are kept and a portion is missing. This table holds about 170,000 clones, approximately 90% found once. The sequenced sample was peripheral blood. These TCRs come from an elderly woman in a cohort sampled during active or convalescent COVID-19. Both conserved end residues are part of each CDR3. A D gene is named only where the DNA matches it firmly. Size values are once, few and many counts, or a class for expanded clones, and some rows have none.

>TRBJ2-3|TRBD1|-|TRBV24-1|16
TGTGCCACCAGTGATTCAAGACAGGGGTTGGTAGATACGCAGTATTTT
CATSDSRQGLVDTQYF
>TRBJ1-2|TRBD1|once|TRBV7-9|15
TGTGCCAGCAGCTTCCGACAGACAGGGATCTATGGCTACACCTTC
CASSFRQTGIYGYTF
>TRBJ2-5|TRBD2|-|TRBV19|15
TGTGCCAGTAGTATAGAACTAGCGGGACTCGTGGCCCAGTACTTC
CASSIELAGLVAQYF
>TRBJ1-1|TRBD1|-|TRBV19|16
TGTGCCAGTAGTATCTTTCAGGGGGCAGTGAACACTGAAGCTTTCTTT
CASSIFQGAVNTEAFF
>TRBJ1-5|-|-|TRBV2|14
TGTGCCAGCAGTTTTGCAAGCAGCAATCAGCCCCAGCATTTT
CASSFASSNQPQHF
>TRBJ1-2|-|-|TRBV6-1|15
TGTGCCAGCAGTTCCCAAATGACAGGAGGTGATGGCTACACCTTC
CASSSQMTGGDGYTF
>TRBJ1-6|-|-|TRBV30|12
TGTGCCTGGAGTGGACTCAGTTCACCCCTCCACTTT
CAWSGLSSPLHF
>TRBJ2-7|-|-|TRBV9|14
TGTGCCAGCAGCCCGGGAGACGGGCGCTACGAGCAGTACTTC
CASSPGDGRYEQYF
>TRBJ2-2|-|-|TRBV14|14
TGTGCCAGCAGCCAAGTTATAAACACCGGGGAGCTGTTTTTT
CASSQVINTGELFF
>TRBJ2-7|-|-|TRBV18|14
TGTGCCAGCTCACCACCGGACTTCTCCTACGAGCAGTACTTC
CASSPPDFSYEQYF
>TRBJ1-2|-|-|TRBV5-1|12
TGCGCCAGCAGCTCGACAGGCTATGGCTACACCTTC
CASSSTGYGYTF
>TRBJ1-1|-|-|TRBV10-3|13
TGTGCCATCAATCCCTCGAGGGACACTGAAGCTTTCTTT
CAINPSRDTEAFF
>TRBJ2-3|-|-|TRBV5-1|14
TGCGCCAGCAGCTCCAGGCTTAGCACAGATACGCAGTATTTT
CASSSRLSTDTQYF
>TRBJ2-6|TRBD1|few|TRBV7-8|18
TGTGCCAGCAGCTTAGCTAGGACAGGGACCAGTGGGGCCAACGTCCTGACTTTC
CASSLARTGTSGANVLTF
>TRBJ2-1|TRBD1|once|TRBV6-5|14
TGTGCCAGCAGGCGACCGGGACAGTACAATGAGCAGTTCTTC
CASRRPGQYNEQFF
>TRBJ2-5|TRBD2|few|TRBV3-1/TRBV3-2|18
TGTGCCAGCAGCCAAGATAGTCTAGCGGGTAATTGGAGAGAGACCCAGTACTTC
CASSQDSLAGNWRETQYF
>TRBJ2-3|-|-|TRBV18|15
TGTGCCAGCTCACCATCGACTCCTCCTAGAGATACGCAGTATTTT
CASSPSTPPRDTQYF
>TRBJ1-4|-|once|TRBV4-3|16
TGCGCCAGCAGCCCACACCCAAGGGGGTTGAATGAAAAACTGTTTTTT
CASSPHPRGLNEKLFF
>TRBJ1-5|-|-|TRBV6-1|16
TGTGCCAGCAGTGAAGCGAGGACAGTTCTATATCAGCCCCAGCATTTT
CASSEARTVLYQPQHF
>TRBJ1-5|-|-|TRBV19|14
TGTGCCAGTAAGGGGGTCTATAGCAATCAGCCCCAGCATTTT
CASKGVYSNQPQHF
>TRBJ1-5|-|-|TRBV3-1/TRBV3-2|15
TGTGCCAGCAGCCAAAATGTAGTTAGCAATCAGCCCCAGCATTTT
CASSQNVVSNQPQHF
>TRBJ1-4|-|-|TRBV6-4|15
TGTGCCAGCAGGTCGGGGGGCAGCGTTAATGAAAAACTGTTTTTT
CASRSGGSVNEKLFF
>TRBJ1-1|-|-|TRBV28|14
TGTGCCAGCAGTTTACCCAGCGGAAACACTGAAGCTTTCTTT
CASSLPSGNTEAFF
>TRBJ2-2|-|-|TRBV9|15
TGTGCCAGCAGCGTGGGGGGACAGAGCACCGGGGAGCTGTTTTTT
CASSVGGQSTGELFF
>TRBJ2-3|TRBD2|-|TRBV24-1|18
TGTGCCACCAGTGATTCACAGCGGGGGGCGGGAAACACAGATACGCAGTATTTT
CATSDSQRGAGNTDTQYF
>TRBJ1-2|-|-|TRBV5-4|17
TGTGCCAGCAGCTCCAGGACACCGACTCTCCTTAACTATGGCTACACCTTC
CASSSRTPTLLNYGYTF
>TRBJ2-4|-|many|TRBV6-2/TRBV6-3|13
TGTGCCAGCAGTTTGAGCCCGCAGGACATTCAGTACTTC
CASSLSPQDIQYF
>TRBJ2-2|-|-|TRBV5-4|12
TGTGCCAGCAGCTTGGGAGGAGGGGAGCTGTTTTTT
CASSLGGGELFF
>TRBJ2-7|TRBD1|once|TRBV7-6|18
TGTGCCAGCAGCTCACGGGAGCCCCGGGACAGGCTCTCCTACGAGCAGTACTTC
CASSSREPRDRLSYEQYF
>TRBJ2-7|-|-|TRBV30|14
TGTGCCTGGAGTTCCCCGAGGAAAACTTACGAGCAGTACTTC
CAWSSPRKTYEQYF
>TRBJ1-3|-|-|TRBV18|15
TGTGCCAGCTCACTCAAAACAGGCTCTGGAAACACCATATATTTT
CASSLKTGSGNTIYF
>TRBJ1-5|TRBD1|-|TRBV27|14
TGTGCCAGCAGCGGACAGGGAGGGAATCAGCCCCAGCATTTT
CASSGQGGNQPQHF